This is a list of T cell receptor beta chains from one sample in a study of cytomegalovirus exposure and HLA in healthy donors. Profiling relied on immunoSEQ multiplex PCR, and the TCRdb table lists in-frame clones only, not all of them. Among under 200,000 clones listed, roughly two thirds were seen once. Sequencing input: PBMCs. The source is a middle-aged woman in good health and CMV-seropositive. Both conserved end residues are part of each CDR3. Fields, in order: V gene, clone size, J gene, D gene, CDR3 protein, CDR3 DNA. D genes are given only for firm matches. The size of a clone is reported for some rows only, either as once, few or many, or as a class for expanded clones.

TRBV5-6	NA	TRBJ2-1	TRBD1	CASSSLTGMFGNEQFF	TGTGCCAGCAGCTCGTTGACAGGGATGTTTGGCAATGAGCAGTTCTTC
TRBV19	NA	TRBJ2-1	NA	CASSIGGGAWNEQFF	TGTGCCAGTAGTATCGGCGGGGGCGCTTGGAATGAGCAGTTCTTC
TRBV9	NA	TRBJ2-7	TRBD2	CASSVGLAGEYGQYF	TGTGCCAGCAGCGTAGGGCTAGCGGGAGAGTACGGGCAGTACTTC
TRBV7-9	NA	TRBJ1-2	TRBD1	CASSPRTGPYYGYTF	TGTGCCAGCAGCCCCCGGACAGGTCCCTACTATGGCTACACCTTC
TRBV28	NA	TRBJ1-2	TRBD1	CATRPGQRLYGYTF	TGTGCCACCCGGCCGGGACAGAGACTCTATGGCTACACCTTC
TRBV7-8	few	TRBJ2-7	TRBD2	CASSLARLAGAKYEQYF	TGTGCCAGCAGCTTAGCGCGACTAGCGGGAGCCAAGTACGAGCAGTACTTC
TRBV28	NA	TRBJ1-2	NA	CASRQGGGYTF	TGTGCCAGCAGACAGGGTGGTGGCTACACCTTC
TRBV5-1	NA	TRBJ2-1	TRBD1	CASSSGQGRDNEQFF	TGCGCCAGCAGCTCCGGACAGGGTCGCGACAATGAGCAGTTCTTC
TRBV6-6	NA	TRBJ2-7	TRBD1	CASSYSTGVYEQYF	TGTGCCAGCAGTTACTCGACAGGGGTCTACGAGCAGTACTTC
TRBV19	NA	TRBJ2-5	TRBD2	CASSIVGTSGRAQETQYF	TGTGCCAGTAGTATAGTGGGGACTAGCGGGAGGGCCCAAGAGACCCAGTACTTC
TRBV5-1	NA	TRBJ1-1	NA	CASSQQGGTEAFF	TGCGCCAGCAGTCAACAGGGTGGAACTGAAGCTTTCTTT
TRBV7-9	NA	TRBJ2-2	TRBD1	CASSATGGAGELFF	TGTGCCAGCAGCGCGACAGGGGGGGCCGGGGAGCTGTTTTTT
TRBV27	NA	TRBJ2-1	NA	CASGIRDWRPNEQFF	TGTGCCAGCGGAATCCGGGACTGGCGGCCCAATGAGCAGTTCTTC
TRBV7-8	NA	TRBJ2-5	TRBD2	CASSLEVAGGLFSKTQYF	TGTGCCAGCAGCTTAGAAGTAGCGGGGGGTCTCTTTTCGAAGACCCAGTACTTC
TRBV14	few	TRBJ1-5	NA	CASSQVGGPQHF	TGTGCCAGCAGCCAAGTTGGCGGGCCCCAGCATTTT
TRBV4-2	few	TRBJ1-4	NA	CASSQAGQSNEKLFF	TGTGCCAGCAGCCAAGCAGGACAGTCTAATGAAAAACTGTTTTTT
TRBV4-2	NA	TRBJ1-3	TRBD1	CASSQVDLRQGGNTIYF	TGTGCCAGCAGCCAAGTCGATTTAAGACAGGGTGGAAACACCATATATTTT
TRBV7-2	NA	TRBJ2-1	NA	CASSLGGSHYNEQFF	TGTGCCAGCAGCTTAGGGGGCTCGCATTACAATGAGCAGTTCTTC
TRBV19	NA	TRBJ1-6	NA	CASCAGRNNSPLHF	TGTGCCAGTTGCGCGGGACGAAATAATTCACCCCTCCACTTT
TRBV21-1	NA	TRBJ2-7	NA	CASRLDWTGPYEQYF	TGTGCCAGCAGGTTAGACTGGACAGGACCCTACGAGCAGTACTTC
TRBV7-2	NA	TRBJ2-7	TRBD2	CASSLLAGVTYEQYF	TGTGCCAGCAGCTTATTAGCGGGGGTAACCTACGAGCAGTACTTC
TRBV6-6	NA	TRBJ2-7	TRBD2	CASSYSSAGGPYEQYF	TGTGCCAGCAGTTACTCGAGTGCGGGAGGGCCGTACGAGCAGTACTTC
TRBV19	NA	TRBJ2-1	TRBD2	CASSIVRTSGFYHNEQFF	TGTGCCAGTAGTATAGTCCGGACTAGCGGATTCTATCACAATGAGCAGTTCTTC
TRBV7-3	NA	TRBJ2-2	NA	CASPNGGPPGELFF	TGTGCCAGCCCGAATGGAGGGCCCCCCGGGGAGCTGTTTTTT